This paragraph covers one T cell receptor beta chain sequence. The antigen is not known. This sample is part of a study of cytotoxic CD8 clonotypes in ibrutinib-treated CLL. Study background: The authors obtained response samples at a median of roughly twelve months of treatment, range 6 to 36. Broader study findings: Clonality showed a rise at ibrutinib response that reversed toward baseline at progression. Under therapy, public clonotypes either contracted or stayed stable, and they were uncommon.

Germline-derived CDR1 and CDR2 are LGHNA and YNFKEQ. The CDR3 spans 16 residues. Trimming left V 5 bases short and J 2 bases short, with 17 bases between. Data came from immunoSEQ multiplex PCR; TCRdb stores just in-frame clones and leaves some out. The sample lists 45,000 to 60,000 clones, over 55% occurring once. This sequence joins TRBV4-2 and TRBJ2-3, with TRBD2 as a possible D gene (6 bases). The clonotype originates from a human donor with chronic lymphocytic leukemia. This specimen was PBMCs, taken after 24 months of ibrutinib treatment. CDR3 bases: TGTGCCAGCAGCTTAGTGGCGTCGGGAGTCACAGATACGCAGTATTTT. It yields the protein CASSLVASGVTDTQYF.